The 5 T cell receptor beta chains presented below share a single source sample, sequenced in a study of shared clonotypes between healthy human individuals. Assay used: immunoSEQ multiplex PCR; TCRdb lists only in-frame clones, some missing. The sample yields roughly 1.4 million clones, about 98.5% seen once. Sequenced input: naive CD4+ T cells sorted from blood. Subset reported: CD45RA+ positively selected. These receptors were obtained from a man aged 25 to 45 in good health.

The sample holds one count of this clone. The rearrangement joins TRBV30 to TRBJ2-1; D is undetermined. CDR1 GTSNPN and CDR2 SVGIG come from the germline V gene (reference sequence). This CDR3 contains 13 residues. V dropped 7 bases and J dropped 0 bases, with 10 bases sitting between them. Here the CDR3 reads CASRWSSYNEQFF. CDR3 coding DNA: TGTGCCTCGCGGTGGAGCTCCTACAATGAGCAGTTCTTC.

V is TRBV7-9 and J is TRBJ2-3; a weak D match, TRBD2 (6 bases). Germline V gene lookup returns CDR1 SEHNR and CDR2 FQNEAQ (reference sequence). The CDR3 extends over 14 amino acids. With 5 bases removed from V and 1 base from J, the gap between germline ends came to 10 bases. DNA of the CDR3: TGTGCCAGCAGCCTTTCGGGGGGCACAGATACGCAGTATTTT. The encoded protein is CASSLSGGTDTQYF.

This sequence joins TRBV10-1 and TRBJ1-1; 7 positions agree with TRBD1. The CDR3 runs to 12 residues. The ends lost 6 bases at V and 11 bases at J; junction bases unmatched: 9. Germline-derived CDR1 and CDR2 are WNHNN and SYGVQD (reference sequence). In DNA, the CDR3 is TGCGCCAGCAGCCCAAACAGGGGAGATGCTTTCTTT. It is translated as CASSPNRGDAFF.

This clone was found once. This chain links TRBV5-4 with TRBJ2-7; 8 bases are a match to TRBD1. Trimming cost V 5 bases and J 1 base; bases outside gene matches: 8. This CDR3 has 15 residues. From germline, CDR1 is SGHNT and CDR2 YYREEE (reference sequence). This CDR3 is CASSNGQGRSYEQYF. The CDR3 coding sequence is TGTGCCAGCAGTAACGGACAGGGTAGATCCTACGAGCAGTACTTC. Drawing the rest from reference TRBV5-4 and TRBJ2-7, the complete variable domain is ETGVTQSPTHLIKTRGQQVTLRCSSQSGHNTVSWYQQALGQGPQFIFQYYREEENGRGNFPPRFSGLQFPNYSSELNVNALELDDSALYLCASSNGQGRSYEQYFGPGTRLTVT.

The chain has TRBV5-1 and TRBJ1-1; D not resolved. Per the germline V gene, CDR1 is SGHRS and CDR2 is YFSETQ. The CDR3 covers 14 residues. V gave up 0 bases and J gave up 3 bases, with 9 bases separating them. The CDR3 reads CASSLGPKDTEAFF. As DNA, the CDR3 is TGCGCCAGCAGCTTGGGACCCAAGGACACTGAAGCTTTCTTT.